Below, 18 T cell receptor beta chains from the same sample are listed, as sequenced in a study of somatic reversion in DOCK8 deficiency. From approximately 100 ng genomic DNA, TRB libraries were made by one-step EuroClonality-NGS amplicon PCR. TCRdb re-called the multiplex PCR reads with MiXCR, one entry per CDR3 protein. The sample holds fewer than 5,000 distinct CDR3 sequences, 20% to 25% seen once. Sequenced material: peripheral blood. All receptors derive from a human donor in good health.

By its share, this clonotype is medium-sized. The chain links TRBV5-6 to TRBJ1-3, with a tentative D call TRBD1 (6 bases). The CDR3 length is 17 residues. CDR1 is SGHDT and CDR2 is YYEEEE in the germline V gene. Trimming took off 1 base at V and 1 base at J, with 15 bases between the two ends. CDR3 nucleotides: TGTGCCAGCAGCTTGCCGTCAGGGGAAGAATCTGGAAACACCATATATTTT. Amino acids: CASSLPSGEESGNTIYF.

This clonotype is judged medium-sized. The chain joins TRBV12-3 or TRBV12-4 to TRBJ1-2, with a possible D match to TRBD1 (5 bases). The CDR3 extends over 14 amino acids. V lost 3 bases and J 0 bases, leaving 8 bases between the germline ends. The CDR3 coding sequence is TGTGCCAGCAGTTTGGGGGAAGCTAACTATGGCTACACCTTC. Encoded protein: CASSLGEANYGYTF.

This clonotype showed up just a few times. CDR3 sequence (DNA): TGTGCCAGCAGCTTAGATCAACAGGGATCCTATGGCTACACCTTC. This gives the protein CASSLDQQGSYGYTF. The chain combines TRBV7-6 with TRBJ1-2, with D maybe TRBD1 (6 bases). Germline V CDR1 and CDR2: SGHVS, FNYEAQ. There are 15 residues in the CDR3. V was cut by 1 base and J by 4 bases, with 13 bases left in between.

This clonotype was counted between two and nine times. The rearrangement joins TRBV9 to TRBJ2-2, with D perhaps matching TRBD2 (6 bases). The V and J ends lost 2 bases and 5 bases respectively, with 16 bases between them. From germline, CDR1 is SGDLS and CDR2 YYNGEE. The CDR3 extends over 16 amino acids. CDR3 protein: CASSVWAREPTGELFF. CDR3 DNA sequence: TGTGCCAGCAGCGTCTGGGCCCGGGAGCCTACCGGGGAGCTGTTTTTT.

CDR3: CSALYDSGAPPYF. In nucleotides, the CDR3 is TGCAGTGCTCTATATGATAGCGGGGCTCCGCCGTACTTC. The chain links TRBV20-1 to TRBJ2-7; TRBD2 matches at 8 bases. With 5 bases clipped from V and 12 bases from J, the junction kept 15 bases outside the gene matches. The CDR3 has 13 amino acids. Germline CDR1 reads DFQATT; CDR2 reads SNEGSKA (reference sequence).

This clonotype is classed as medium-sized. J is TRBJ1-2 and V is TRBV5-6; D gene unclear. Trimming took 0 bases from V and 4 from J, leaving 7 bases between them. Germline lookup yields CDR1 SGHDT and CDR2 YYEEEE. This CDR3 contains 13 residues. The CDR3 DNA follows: TGTGCCAGCAGCTTGGAAGGGAGCTATGGCTACACCTTC. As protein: CASSLEGSYGYTF. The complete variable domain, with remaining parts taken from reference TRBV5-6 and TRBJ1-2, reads DAGVTQSPTHLIKTRGQQVTLRCSPKSGHDTVSWYQQALGQGPQFIFQYYEEEERQRGNFPDRFSGHQFPNYSSELNVNALLLGDSALYLCASSLEGSYGYTFGSGTRLTVV.

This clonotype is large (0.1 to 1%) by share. The CDR3 loop reads CAISESGEQPQHF. As DNA, the CDR3 is TGTGCCATCAGTGAGTCAGGGGAACAGCCCCAGCATTTT. The chain joins TRBV10-3 to TRBJ1-5; maybe TRBD1 (5 bases). Trimming shortened V by 0 bases and J by 7 bases, and 7 bases separated the two germline ends. The germline V gene has CDR1 ENHRY and CDR2 SYGVKD. This CDR3 is built from 13 residues.

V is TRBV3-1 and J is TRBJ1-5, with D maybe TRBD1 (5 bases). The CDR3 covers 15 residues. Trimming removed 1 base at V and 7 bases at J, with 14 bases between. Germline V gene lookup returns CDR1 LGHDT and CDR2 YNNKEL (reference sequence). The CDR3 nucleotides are TGTGCCAGCAGCCAAGGTAACGGGGGGAGACAGCCCCAGCATTTT. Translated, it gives CASSQGNGGRQPQHF.

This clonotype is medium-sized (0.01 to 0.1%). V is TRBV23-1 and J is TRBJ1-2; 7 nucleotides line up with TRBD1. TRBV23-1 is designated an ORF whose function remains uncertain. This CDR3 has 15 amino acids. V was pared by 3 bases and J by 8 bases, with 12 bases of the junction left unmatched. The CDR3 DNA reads TGCGCCAGCAGTCAGCAAGGGACAGCTGGCCGGGGCTACACCTTC. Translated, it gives CASSQQGTAGRGYTF.

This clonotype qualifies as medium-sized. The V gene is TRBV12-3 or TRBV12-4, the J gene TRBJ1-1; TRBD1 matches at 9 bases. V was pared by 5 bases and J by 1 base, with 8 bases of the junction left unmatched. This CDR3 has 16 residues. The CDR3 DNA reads TGTGCCAGCAGTCCGGGACAGGGAGGGACGAACACTGAAGCTTTCTTT. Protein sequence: CASSPGQGGTNTEAFF.

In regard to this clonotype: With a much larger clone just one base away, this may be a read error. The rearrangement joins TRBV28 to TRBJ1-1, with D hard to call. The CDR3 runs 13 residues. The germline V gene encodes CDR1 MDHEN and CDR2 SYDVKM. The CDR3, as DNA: TGTGCCAGCCTAGCGGGCGGGAACACTGAAGTTTTCTTT. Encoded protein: CASLAGGNTEVFF. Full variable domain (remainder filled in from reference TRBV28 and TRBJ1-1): DVKVTQSSRYLVKRTGEKVFLECVQDMDHENMFWYRQDPGLGLRLIYFSYDVKMKEKGDIPEGYSVSREKKERFSLILESASTNQTSMYLCASLAGGNTEVFFGQGTRLTVV.

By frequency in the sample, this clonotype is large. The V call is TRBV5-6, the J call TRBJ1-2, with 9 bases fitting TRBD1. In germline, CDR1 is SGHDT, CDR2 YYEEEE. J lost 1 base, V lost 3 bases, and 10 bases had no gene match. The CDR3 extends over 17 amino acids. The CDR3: CASSWRGTGHFNYGYTF. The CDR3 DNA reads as TGTGCCAGCAGCTGGAGGGGGACAGGGCACTTTAACTATGGCTACACCTTC. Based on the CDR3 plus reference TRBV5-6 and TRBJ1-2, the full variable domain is DAGVTQSPTHLIKTRGQQVTLRCSPKSGHDTVSWYQQALGQGPQFIFQYYEEEERQRGNFPDRFSGHQFPNYSSELNVNALLLGDSALYLCASSWRGTGHFNYGYTFGSGTRLTVV.

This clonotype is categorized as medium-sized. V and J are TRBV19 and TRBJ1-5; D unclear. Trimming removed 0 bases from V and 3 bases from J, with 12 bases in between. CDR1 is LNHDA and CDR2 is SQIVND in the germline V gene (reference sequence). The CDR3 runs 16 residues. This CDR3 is CASSIDPTGFNQPQHF. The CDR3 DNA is TGTGCCAGTAGTATAGATCCGACCGGCTTCAATCAGCCCCAGCATTTT.

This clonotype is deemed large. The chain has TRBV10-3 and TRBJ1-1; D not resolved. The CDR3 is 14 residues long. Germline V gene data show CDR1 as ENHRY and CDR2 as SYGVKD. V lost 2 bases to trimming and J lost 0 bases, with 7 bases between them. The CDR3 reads CAISEHGLNTEAFF. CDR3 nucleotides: TGTGCCATCAGTGAGCACGGGTTGAACACTGAAGCTTTCTTT.

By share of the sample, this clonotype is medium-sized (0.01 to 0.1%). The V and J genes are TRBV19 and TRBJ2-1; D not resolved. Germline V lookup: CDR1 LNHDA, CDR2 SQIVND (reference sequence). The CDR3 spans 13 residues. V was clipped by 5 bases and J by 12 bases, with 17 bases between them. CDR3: CASSEAPGQGQFF. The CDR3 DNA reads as TGTGCCAGTAGTGAGGCCCCTGGCCAAGGGCAGTTCTTC.

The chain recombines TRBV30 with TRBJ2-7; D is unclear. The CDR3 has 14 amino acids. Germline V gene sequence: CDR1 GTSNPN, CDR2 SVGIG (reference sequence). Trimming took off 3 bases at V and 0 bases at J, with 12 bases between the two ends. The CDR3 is CAWRIGGDSYEQYF. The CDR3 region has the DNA TGTGCCTGGAGAATTGGCGGAGACTCCTACGAGCAGTACTTC.

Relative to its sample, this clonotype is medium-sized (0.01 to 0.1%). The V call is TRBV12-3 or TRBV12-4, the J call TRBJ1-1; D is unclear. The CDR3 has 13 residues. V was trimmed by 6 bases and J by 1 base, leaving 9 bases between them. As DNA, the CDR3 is TGTGCCAGCAGCCTCGGGCCGAACACTGAAGCTTTCTTT. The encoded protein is CASSLGPNTEAFF.

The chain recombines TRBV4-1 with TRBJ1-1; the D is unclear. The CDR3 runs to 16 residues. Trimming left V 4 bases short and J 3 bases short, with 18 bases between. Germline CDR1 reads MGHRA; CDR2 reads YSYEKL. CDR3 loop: CASSPRAATYYTEAFF. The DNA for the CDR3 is TGCGCCAGCAGCCCTCGCGCGGCAACATATTACACTGAAGCTTTCTTT.